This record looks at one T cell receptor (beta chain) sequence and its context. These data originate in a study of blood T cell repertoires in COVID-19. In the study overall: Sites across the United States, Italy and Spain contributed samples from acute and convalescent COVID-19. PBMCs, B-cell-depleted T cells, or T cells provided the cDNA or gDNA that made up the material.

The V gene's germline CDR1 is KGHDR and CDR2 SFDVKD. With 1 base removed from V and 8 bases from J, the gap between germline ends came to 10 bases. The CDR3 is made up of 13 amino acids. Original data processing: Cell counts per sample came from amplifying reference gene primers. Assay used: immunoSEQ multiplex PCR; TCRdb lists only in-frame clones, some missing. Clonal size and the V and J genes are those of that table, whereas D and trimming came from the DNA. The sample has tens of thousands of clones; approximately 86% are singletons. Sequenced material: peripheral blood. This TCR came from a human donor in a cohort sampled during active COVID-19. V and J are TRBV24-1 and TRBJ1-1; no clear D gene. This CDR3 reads CATSDFRSDEAFF. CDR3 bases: TGTGCCACCAGTGATTTTAGAAGCGACGAAGCTTTCTTT.